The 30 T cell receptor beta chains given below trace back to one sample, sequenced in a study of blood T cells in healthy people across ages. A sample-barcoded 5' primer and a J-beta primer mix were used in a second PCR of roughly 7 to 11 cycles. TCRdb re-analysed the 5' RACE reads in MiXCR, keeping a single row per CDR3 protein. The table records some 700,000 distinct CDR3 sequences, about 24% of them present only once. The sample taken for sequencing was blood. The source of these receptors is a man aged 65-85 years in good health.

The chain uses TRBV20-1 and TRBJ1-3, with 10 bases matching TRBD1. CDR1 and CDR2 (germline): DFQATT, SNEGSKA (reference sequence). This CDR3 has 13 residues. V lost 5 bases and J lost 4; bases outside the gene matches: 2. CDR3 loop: CSAGDRGGNTIYF. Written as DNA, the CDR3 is TGCAGTGCTGGGGACAGGGGCGGAAACACCATATATTTT.

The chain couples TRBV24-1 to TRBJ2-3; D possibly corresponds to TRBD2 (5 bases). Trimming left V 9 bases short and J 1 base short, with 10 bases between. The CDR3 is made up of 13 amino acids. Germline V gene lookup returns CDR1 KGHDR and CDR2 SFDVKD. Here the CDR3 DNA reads TGTGCCACCGGGAGAGGTGGCACAGATACGCAGTATTTT. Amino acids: CATGRGGTDTQYF.

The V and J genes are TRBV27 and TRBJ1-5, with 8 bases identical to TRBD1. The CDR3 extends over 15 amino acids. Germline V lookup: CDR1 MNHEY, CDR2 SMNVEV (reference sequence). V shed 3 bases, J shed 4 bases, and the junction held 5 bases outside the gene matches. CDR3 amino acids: CASSFRTGSNQPQHF. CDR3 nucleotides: TGTGCCAGCAGTTTCCGGACAGGGTCAAATCAGCCCCAGCATTTT.

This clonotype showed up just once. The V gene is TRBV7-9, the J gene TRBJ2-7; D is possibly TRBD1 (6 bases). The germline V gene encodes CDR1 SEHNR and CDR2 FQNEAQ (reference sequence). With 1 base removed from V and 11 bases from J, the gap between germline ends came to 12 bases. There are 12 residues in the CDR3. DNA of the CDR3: TGTGCCAGCAGCTTAGAGGGGGTTGAAGAGTACTTC. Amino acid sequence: CASSLEGVEEYF. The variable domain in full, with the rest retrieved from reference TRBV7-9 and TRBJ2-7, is DTGVSQNPRHKITKRGQNVTFRCDPISEHNRLYWYRQTLGQGPEFLTYFQNEAQLEKSRLLSDRFSAERPKGSFSTLEIQRTEQGDSAMYLCASSLEGVEEYFGPGTRLTVT.

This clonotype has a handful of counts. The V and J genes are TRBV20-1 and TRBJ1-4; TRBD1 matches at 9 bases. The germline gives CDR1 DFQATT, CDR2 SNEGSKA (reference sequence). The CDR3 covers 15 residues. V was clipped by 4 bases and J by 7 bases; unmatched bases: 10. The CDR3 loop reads CSATQKGQGGEKLFF. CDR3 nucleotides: TGCAGTGCTACCCAAAAGGGACAGGGTGGTGAAAAACTGTTTTTT.

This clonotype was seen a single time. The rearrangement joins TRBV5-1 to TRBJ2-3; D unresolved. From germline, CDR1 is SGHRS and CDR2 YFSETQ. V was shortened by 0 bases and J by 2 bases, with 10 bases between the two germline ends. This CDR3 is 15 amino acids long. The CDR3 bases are TGCGCCAGCAGCTTGGAGGGATTCTACACAGATACGCAGTATTTT. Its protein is CASSLEGFYTDTQYF. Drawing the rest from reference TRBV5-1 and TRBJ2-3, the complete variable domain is KAGVTQTPRYLIKTRGQQVTLSCSPISGHRSVSWYQQTPGQGLQFLFEYFSETQRNKGNFPGRFSGRQFSNSRSEMNVSTLELGDSALYLCASSLEGFYTDTQYFGPGTRLTVL.

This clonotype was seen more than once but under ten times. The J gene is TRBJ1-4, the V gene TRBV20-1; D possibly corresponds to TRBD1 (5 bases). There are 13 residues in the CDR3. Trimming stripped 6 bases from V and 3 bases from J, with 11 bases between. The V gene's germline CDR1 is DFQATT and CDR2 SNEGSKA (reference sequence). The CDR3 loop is CSASRDANEKLFF. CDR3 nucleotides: TGCAGTGCCTCTCGGGACGCTAATGAAAAACTGTTTTTT.

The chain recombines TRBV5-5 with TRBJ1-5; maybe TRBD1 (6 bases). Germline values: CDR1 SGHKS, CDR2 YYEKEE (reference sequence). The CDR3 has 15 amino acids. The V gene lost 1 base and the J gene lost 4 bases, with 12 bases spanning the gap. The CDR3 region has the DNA TGTGCCAGCAGCTTGCTGGACAGCACTAATCAGCCCCAGCATTTT. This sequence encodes CASSLLDSTNQPQHF. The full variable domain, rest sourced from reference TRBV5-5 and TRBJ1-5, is DAGVTQSPTHLIKTRGQQVTLRCSPISGHKSVSWYQQVLGQGPQFIFQYYEKEERGRGNFPDRFSARQFPNYSSELNVNALLLGDSALYLCASSLLDSTNQPQHFGDGTRLSIL.

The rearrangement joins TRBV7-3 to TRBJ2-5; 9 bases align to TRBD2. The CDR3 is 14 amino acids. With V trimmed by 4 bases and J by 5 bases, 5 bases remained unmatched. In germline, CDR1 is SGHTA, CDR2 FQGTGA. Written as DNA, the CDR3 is TGTGCCAGCAGCTCTGGCGGGAGGGCCGAGACCCAGTACTTC. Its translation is CASSSGGRAETQYF.

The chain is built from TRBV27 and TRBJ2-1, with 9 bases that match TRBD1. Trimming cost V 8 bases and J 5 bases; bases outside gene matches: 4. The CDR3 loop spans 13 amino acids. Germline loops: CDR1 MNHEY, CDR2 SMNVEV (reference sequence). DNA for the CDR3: TGTGCCAGCCGCGGGACAGGGAACAATGAGCAGTTCTTC. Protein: CASRGTGNNEQFF.

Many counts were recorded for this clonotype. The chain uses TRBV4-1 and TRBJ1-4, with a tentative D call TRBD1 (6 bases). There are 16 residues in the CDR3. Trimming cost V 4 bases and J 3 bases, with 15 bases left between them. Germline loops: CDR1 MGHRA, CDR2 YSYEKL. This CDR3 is CASSPLGGVANEKLFF. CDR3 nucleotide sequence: TGCGCCAGCAGCCCCCTAGGGGGGGTGGCTAATGAAAAACTGTTTTTT.

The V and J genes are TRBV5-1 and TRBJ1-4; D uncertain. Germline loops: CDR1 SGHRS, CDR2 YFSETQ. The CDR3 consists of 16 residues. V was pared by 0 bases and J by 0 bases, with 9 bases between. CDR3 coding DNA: TGCGCCAGCAGCTTGGAAGGTCAGCCAACTAATGAAAAACTGTTTTTT. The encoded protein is CASSLEGQPTNEKLFF.

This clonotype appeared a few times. The CDR3 loop is CSAKIAGAETQYF. CDR3 DNA: TGCAGCGCCAAGATAGCGGGAGCGGAGACCCAGTACTTC. The gene calls are TRBV29-1 and TRBJ2-5; 9 bases are a match to TRBD2. J lost 5 bases, V lost 7 bases, and 8 bases had no gene match. This CDR3 contains 13 residues. The germline CDR1 and CDR2 sequences are SQVTM and ANQGSEA.

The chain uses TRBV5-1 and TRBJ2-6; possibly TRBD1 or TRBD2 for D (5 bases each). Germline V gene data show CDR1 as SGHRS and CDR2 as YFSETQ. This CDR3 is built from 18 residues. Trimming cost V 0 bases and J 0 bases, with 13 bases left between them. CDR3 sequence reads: CASSLGPGRSSGANVLTF. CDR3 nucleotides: TGCGCCAGCAGCTTGGGGCCGGGACGGAGCTCTGGGGCCAACGTCCTGACTTTC. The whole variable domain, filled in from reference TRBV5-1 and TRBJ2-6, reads KAGVTQTPRYLIKTRGQQVTLSCSPISGHRSVSWYQQTPGQGLQFLFEYFSETQRNKGNFPGRFSGRQFSNSRSEMNVSTLELGDSALYLCASSLGPGRSSGANVLTFGAGSRLTVL.

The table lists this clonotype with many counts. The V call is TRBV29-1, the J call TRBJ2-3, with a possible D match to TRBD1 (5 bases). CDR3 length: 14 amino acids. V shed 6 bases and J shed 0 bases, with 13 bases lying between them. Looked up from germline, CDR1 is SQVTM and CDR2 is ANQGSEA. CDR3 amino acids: CSVVGHTSTDTQYF. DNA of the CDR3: TGCAGCGTCGTTGGACACACTAGCACAGATACGCAGTATTTT.

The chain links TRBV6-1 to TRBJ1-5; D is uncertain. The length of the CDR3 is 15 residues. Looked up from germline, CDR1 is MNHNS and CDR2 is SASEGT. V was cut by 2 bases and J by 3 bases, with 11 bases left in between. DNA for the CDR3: TGTGCCAGCAGTGAAAGGACGATGTACAATCAGCCCCAGCATTTT. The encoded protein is CASSERTMYNQPQHF.

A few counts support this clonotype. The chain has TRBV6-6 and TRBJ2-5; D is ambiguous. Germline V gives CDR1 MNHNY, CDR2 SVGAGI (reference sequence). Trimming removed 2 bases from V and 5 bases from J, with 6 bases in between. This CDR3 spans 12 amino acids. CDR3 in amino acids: CASSYHGETQYF. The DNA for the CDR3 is TGTGCCAGCAGTTACCATGGGGAGACCCAGTACTTC.

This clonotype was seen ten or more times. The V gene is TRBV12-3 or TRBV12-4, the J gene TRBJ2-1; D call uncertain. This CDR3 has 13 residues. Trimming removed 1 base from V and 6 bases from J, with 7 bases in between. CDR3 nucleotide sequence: TGTGCCAGCAGTTTAGGGGCTCTCAATGAGCAGTTCTTC. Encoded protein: CASSLGALNEQFF.

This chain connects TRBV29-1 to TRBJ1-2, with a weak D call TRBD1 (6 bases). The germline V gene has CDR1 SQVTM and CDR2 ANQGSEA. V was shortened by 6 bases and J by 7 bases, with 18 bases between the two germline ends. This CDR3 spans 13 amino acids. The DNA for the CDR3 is TGCAGCGTGTCTCAGGGCAGGGGAAGTGGCTACACCTTC. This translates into CSVSQGRGSGYTF.

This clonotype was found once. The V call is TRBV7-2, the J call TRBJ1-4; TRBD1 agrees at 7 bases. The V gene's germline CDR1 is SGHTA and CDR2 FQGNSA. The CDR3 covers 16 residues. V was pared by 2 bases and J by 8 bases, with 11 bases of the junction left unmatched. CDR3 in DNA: TGTGCCAGCAGCTTAACAGGCGACAGGGTTGGCGAAAAACTGTTTTTT. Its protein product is CASSLTGDRVGEKLFF.

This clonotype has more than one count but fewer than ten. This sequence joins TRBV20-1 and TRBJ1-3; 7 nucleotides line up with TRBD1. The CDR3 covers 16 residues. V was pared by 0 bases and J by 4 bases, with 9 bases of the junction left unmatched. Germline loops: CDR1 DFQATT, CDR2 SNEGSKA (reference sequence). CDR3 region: CSARDYDRAVGNTIYF. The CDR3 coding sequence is TGCAGTGCTAGAGACTATGACAGGGCAGTGGGAAACACCATATATTTT.

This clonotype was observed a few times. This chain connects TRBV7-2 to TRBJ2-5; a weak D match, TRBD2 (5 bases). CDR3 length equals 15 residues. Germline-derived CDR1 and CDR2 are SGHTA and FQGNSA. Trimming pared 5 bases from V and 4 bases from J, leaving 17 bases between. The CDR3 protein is CASSRSGLAAETQYF. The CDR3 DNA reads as TGTGCCAGCAGCAGGAGCGGACTGGCTGCAGAGACCCAGTACTTC.

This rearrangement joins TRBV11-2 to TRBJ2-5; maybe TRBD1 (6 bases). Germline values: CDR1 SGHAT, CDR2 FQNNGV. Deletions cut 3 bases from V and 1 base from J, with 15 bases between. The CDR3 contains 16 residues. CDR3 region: CASSLGAAFIQETQYF. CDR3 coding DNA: TGTGCCAGCAGCTTGGGGGCAGCCTTTATCCAAGAGACCCAGTACTTC.

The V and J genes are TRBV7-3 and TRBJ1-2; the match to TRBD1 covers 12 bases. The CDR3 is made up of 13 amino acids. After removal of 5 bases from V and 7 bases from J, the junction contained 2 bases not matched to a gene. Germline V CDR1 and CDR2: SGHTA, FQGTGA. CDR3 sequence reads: CASSGTGGRGYTF. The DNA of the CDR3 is TGTGCCAGCAGCGGGACAGGGGGCCGTGGCTACACCTTC.

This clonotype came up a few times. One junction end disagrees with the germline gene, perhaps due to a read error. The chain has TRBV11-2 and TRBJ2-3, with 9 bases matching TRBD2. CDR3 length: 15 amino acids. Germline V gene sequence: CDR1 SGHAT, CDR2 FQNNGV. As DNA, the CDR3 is TGTGCCAGCAGGTTAGCGGGGGCACAGGCAGATACGCAGTATTTT. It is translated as CASRLAGAQADTQYF.

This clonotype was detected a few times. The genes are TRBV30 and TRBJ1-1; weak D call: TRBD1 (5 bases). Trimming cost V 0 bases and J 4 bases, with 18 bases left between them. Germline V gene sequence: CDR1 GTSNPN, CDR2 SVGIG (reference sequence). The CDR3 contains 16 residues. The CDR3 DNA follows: TGTGCCTGGAGTGTACCACGGGGCGCCTGGAGCACTGAAGCTTTCTTT. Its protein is CAWSVPRGAWSTEAFF.

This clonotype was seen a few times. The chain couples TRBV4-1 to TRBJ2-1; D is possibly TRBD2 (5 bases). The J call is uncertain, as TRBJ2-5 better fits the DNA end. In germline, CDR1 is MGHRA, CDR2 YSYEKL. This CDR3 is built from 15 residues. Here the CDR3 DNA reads TGCGCCAGCAGCCAAGATATGGCAGGCGAGGGGACCCAGTACTTC. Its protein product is CASSQDMAGEGTQYF.

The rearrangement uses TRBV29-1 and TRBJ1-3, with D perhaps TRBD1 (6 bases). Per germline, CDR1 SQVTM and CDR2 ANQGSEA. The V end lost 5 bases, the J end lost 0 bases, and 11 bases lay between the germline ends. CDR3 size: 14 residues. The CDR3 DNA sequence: TGCAGCGTTCGACAGGAGAACTCTGGAAACACCATATATTTT. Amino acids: CSVRQENSGNTIYF.

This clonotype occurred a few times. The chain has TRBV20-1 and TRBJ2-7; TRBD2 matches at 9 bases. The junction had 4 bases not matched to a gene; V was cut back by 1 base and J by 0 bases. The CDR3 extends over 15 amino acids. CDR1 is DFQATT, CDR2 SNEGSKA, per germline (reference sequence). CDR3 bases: TGCAGTGCTAGAGGGACTAGCGCTAGCTCCTACGAGCAGTACTTC. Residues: CSARGTSASSYEQYF.

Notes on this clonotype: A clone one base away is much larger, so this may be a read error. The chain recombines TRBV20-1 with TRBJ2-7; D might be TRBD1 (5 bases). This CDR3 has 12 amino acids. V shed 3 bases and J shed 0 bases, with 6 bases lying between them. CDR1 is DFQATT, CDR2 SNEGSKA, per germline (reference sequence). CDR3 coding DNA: TGCAGTGCTAGGGACAACTCCTACGAGCAGTACTTC. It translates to CSARDNSYEQYF.